This record covers a single TCR beta chain. Its cognate antigen is unknown. The data were obtained in a study of long-term antiretroviral therapy in people with HIV. The ends lost 0 bases at V and 5 bases at J; junction bases unmatched: 10. The CDR3 sequence is 16 residues long. Germline loops: CDR1 GTSNPN, CDR2 SVGIG (reference sequence). At the survey level, the v3.0 immunoSEQ assay was run. A per-sample goal of about 40,000-50,000 T-cell genomes was targeted by sequencing. The repertoire was sequenced with immunoSEQ multiplex PCR; TCRdb's copy has only in-frame clones and lacks some. The data show 30,000 or so clones, 78% seen once. Overall study results and limits: Blood dates from about 2003 to 2018, possibly under older ART regimens. Pre-ART clonal expansions dominated every time point's repertoire. Once patients were on ART, diversity went higher but still fell short of transplant donor controls.

The input for sequencing was unsorted PBMCs, taken 1.5 years before starting antiretroviral therapy. This clonotype was obtained from a young man with HIV. The V call is TRBV30, the J call TRBJ2-5; 9 positions agree with TRBD2. As DNA, the CDR3 is TGTGCCTGGAGTGTGGCGGGGGGGCTATCTAAGGAGACCCAGTACTTC. It is translated as CAWSVAGGLSKETQYF.